The 32 T cell receptor beta chains in this list originate from one sample, sequenced in a study of neurological immune-mediated disorders. Regarding time point: longitudinal time-point 2. TCRdb independently ran MiXCR on the 5' RACE reads; one entry per CDR3 protein. The data show 80,000 to 100,000 distinct CDR3 sequences, almost 6% seen once. Sequencing was done on a sample of PBMCs. The origin of the receptors is a woman in her fifties or sixties with multiple sclerosis.

The chain joins TRBV29-1 to TRBJ2-1; 10 nucleotides agree with TRBD1. The CDR3 loop spans 12 amino acids. Trimming took 6 bases from V and 7 from J; bases not matched to a gene: 3. Germline V lookup: CDR1 SQVTM, CDR2 ANQGSEA. The chain's CDR3 is CSVGGQGNEQFF. The DNA of the CDR3 is TGCAGCGTAGGGGGACAGGGGAATGAGCAGTTCTTC.

In its sample, this clonotype was seen many times. The chain recombines TRBV5-1 with TRBJ2-7; no firm D call. Trimming pared 3 bases from V and 0 bases from J, leaving 16 bases between. Germline V CDR1 and CDR2: SGHRS, YFSETQ. This CDR3 comprises 16 residues. DNA of the CDR3: TGCGCCAGCAGCTCGGAAACCCGACGGAGCTCCTACGAGCAGTACTTC. Its protein is CASSSETRRSSYEQYF. Using reference TRBV5-1 and TRBJ2-7 for the parts outside the CDR3, the full variable domain is KAGVTQTPRYLIKTRGQQVTLSCSPISGHRSVSWYQQTPGQGLQFLFEYFSETQRNKGNFPGRFSGRQFSNSRSEMNVSTLELGDSALYLCASSSETRRSSYEQYFGPGTRLTVT.

Ten or more counts support this clonotype. This rearrangement joins TRBV14 to TRBJ2-7; D is ambiguous. Germline V gives CDR1 SGHDN, CDR2 FVKESK. The CDR3 contains 12 residues. V lost 1 base and J 4 bases, leaving 5 bases between the germline ends. The CDR3 sequence is CASSQGGYEQYF. The DNA of the CDR3 is TGTGCCAGCAGCCAAGGGGGTTACGAGCAGTACTTC.

This clonotype was seen at least ten times. The CDR3 DNA reads TGTGCCAGCAGCCAAGATTCAGGGGTTGTCGGGGGCGAGCAGTACTTC. Translating gives CASSQDSGVVGGEQYF. The rearrangement uses TRBV3-1 and TRBJ2-7, with D possibly called TRBD1 or TRBD2 (6 bases each). CDR3 length: 16 residues. Germline V gene sequence: CDR1 LGHDT, CDR2 YNNKEL (reference sequence). Trimming took 0 bases from V and 6 from J, leaving 18 bases between them.

At least ten counts were recorded for this clonotype. The chain is built from TRBV14 and TRBJ2-1; D may correspond to TRBD1 or TRBD2 (5 bases each). Germline CDR1 reads SGHDN; CDR2 reads FVKESK. The CDR3 covers 15 residues. V lost 4 bases to trimming and J lost 5 bases, with 15 bases between them. CDR3 bases: TGTGCCAGCAGCCCTACGAGGGGTTCGCACAATGAGCAGTTCTTC. Encoded protein: CASSPTRGSHNEQFF.

This clonotype was seen many times. The chain employs TRBV4-2 and TRBJ2-1, with 10 bases lining up with TRBD1. CDR3 length: 15 amino acids. Germline V gene data show CDR1 as LGHNA and CDR2 as YNFKEQ. The ends lost 4 bases at V and 8 bases at J; junction bases unmatched: 8. This chain's CDR3 is CASSLNRDRGHEQFF. As DNA, the CDR3 is TGTGCCAGCAGCCTAAACCGGGACAGGGGCCATGAGCAGTTCTTC.

This clonotype was counted between two and nine times. This CDR3 is CSARGQTDLYTEAFF. The CDR3 bases are TGCAGTGCTAGAGGTCAGACAGATCTTTACACTGAAGCTTTCTTT. J is TRBJ1-1 and V is TRBV20-1, with TRBD1 as a possible D gene (5 bases). The V gene lost 1 base and the J gene lost 3 bases, with 15 bases spanning the gap. CDR3 size: 15 residues. The germline V gene has CDR1 DFQATT and CDR2 SNEGSKA (reference sequence).

This clonotype was recorded at least ten times. This sequence joins TRBV4-1 and TRBJ2-3, with TRBD2 matching over 12 bases. Germline CDR1 is MGHRA and CDR2 is YSYEKL. CDR3 length equals 17 residues. V lost 4 bases and J lost 5; bases outside the gene matches: 10. The CDR3 DNA reads as TGCGCCAGCAGCCGGAACGGACTAGCGGGGAGTAAAGATACGCAGTATTTT. This translates into CASSRNGLAGSKDTQYF.

This clonotype has a count of ten or more. The rearrangement links TRBV9 to TRBJ2-3; TRBD2 matches at 11 bases. CDR1 is SGDLS and CDR2 is YYNGEE in the germline V gene. This CDR3 contains 17 residues. After removal of 0 bases from V and 4 bases from J, the junction contained 7 bases not matched to a gene. The CDR3 here is CASSVGSGGGSSDTQYF. The CDR3 DNA is TGTGCCAGCAGCGTAGGTAGCGGGGGGGGAAGCTCAGATACGCAGTATTTT.

This clonotype was seen ten or more times. CDR3 loop: CASSQTGGPFNEQFF. In nucleotides, the CDR3 is TGTGCCAGCAGCCAAACGGGGGGGCCCTTTAATGAGCAGTTCTTC. The chain joins TRBV4-2 to TRBJ2-1, with 8 positions matching TRBD2. The CDR3 spans 15 residues. V lost 2 bases to trimming and J lost 7 bases; unmatched junction nucleotides: 7. CDR1 and CDR2 (germline): LGHNA, YNFKEQ.

This clonotype was found many times. The gene calls are TRBV12-3 or TRBV12-4 and TRBJ1-2; perhaps TRBD1 as D (5 bases). V lost 2 bases and J 6 bases, leaving 10 bases between the germline ends. The CDR3 loop spans 13 amino acids. DNA of the CDR3: TGTGCCAGCAGTTTAACAGGACCGAATGGCTACACCTTC. This translates into CASSLTGPNGYTF.

At least ten counts were recorded for this clonotype. V is TRBV5-1 and J is TRBJ1-6, with a weak D call TRBD1 (6 bases). The length of the CDR3 is 16 residues. V gave up 4 bases and J gave up 8 bases, with 19 bases separating them. Germline CDR1 is SGHRS and CDR2 is YFSETQ. Here the CDR3 reads CASSTGQLSMDSPLHF. The CDR3 DNA reads TGCGCCAGCAGCACCGGACAGCTTTCTATGGATTCACCCCTCCACTTT.

The CDR3 DNA is TGTGCCAGCAGCCACCAAGCCAAGCGGGGGTCCTACAATGAGCAGTTCTTC. It encodes CASSHQAKRGSYNEQFF. V gene TRBV3-1 combines with J gene TRBJ2-1; 8 bases map to TRBD2. This CDR3 spans 17 amino acids. Germline V gene data show CDR1 as LGHDT and CDR2 as YNNKEL (reference sequence). Germline trimming cut 3 bases from V and 1 base from J; bases unmatched to any gene: 8.

This clonotype was picked up many times. This chain connects TRBV3-1 to TRBJ2-1, with 7 positions matching TRBD2. V was pared by 0 bases and J by 5 bases, with 4 bases of the junction left unmatched. CDR3 length: 15 amino acids. The germline CDR1 and CDR2 sequences are LGHDT and YNNKEL (reference sequence). DNA of the CDR3: TGTGCCAGCAGCCAAGATTGGCGGGGGAACAATGAGCAGTTCTTC. Protein sequence: CASSQDWRGNNEQFF.

This clonotype was observed many times. The CDR3 loop reads CASRSSRQGGNQPQHF. The CDR3 nucleotides read TGTGCCAGCAGGTCCTCTCGACAGGGGGGCAATCAGCCCCAGCATTTT. The rearrangement uses TRBV6-2 or TRBV6-3 and TRBJ1-5, with TRBD1 identical over 9 bases. Germline CDR1 reads MNHEY; CDR2 reads SVGEGT. The CDR3 has 16 residues. The V segment lost 6 bases and the J segment 2 bases; nucleotides outside the gene matches: 8.

This clonotype was picked up many times. The chain recombines TRBV20-1 with TRBJ1-5; tentatively, D is TRBD1 (6 bases). The CDR3 covers 14 residues. Germline V CDR1 and CDR2: DFQATT, SNEGSKA (reference sequence). With 6 bases removed from V and 5 bases from J, the gap between germline ends came to 17 bases. CDR3 sequence (DNA): TGCAGTGCGGTTAGTGCGGACAGCCATCAGCCCCAGCATTTT. It translates to CSAVSADSHQPQHF.

This clonotype has at least ten counts. The gene calls are TRBV29-1 and TRBJ2-1, with D unresolved. The CDR3 totals 14 residues. Germline loops: CDR1 SQVTM, CDR2 ANQGSEA. Trimming stripped 6 bases from V and 0 bases from J, with 12 bases between. CDR3 loop: CSVARVISYNEQFF. The CDR3 DNA reads as TGCAGCGTCGCGCGAGTGATCTCCTACAATGAGCAGTTCTTC.

In the case of this clonotype: An end of the junction does not agree with germline; a read error may underlie this. V is TRBV12-3 or TRBV12-4 and J is TRBJ2-5; D remains ambiguous. CDR3 length: 11 residues. CDR3 in DNA: TGTGCCAGCAGCCTCCAAGATACCCAGTACTTC. Translation gives CASSLQDTQYF.

V and J are TRBV11-2 and TRBJ1-1; perhaps TRBD1 as D (5 bases). The germline V gene has CDR1 SGHAT and CDR2 FQNNGV. The CDR3 loop spans 13 amino acids. Trimming stripped 9 bases from V and 4 bases from J, with 15 bases between. CDR3 DNA: TGTGCCAGAGGGGCGGAGATAAGCACTGAAGCTTTCTTT. Encoded protein: CARGAEISTEAFF.

This clonotype was observed many times. This rearrangement joins TRBV5-1 to TRBJ1-4; 8 bases align to TRBD1. Germline assignment: CDR1 SGHRS and CDR2 YFSETQ. This CDR3 has 17 residues. After removal of 0 bases from V and 2 bases from J, the junction contained 6 bases not matched to a gene. DNA of the CDR3: TGCGCCAGCAGCTTGGGTGGACAGGGATTTACTAATGAAAAACTGTTTTTT. Its translation is CASSLGGQGFTNEKLFF.

This clonotype has at least ten counts. The chain joins TRBV20-1 to TRBJ1-3; no definite D call. From germline, CDR1 is DFQATT and CDR2 SNEGSKA (reference sequence). The CDR3 covers 12 residues. Trimming left V 4 bases short and J 8 bases short, with 12 bases between. The CDR3 coding sequence is TGCAGTGCTACCAGGACCGGGCACACCATATATTTT. Its protein is CSATRTGHTIYF.

In regard to this clonotype: A clone one base away is much larger, so this may be a read error. The chain is built from TRBV18 and TRBJ2-7, with 8 bases that match TRBD2. The CDR3 sequence is 17 residues long. The V and J ends lost 2 bases and 0 bases, in that order; junction bases with no gene match: 9. Germline CDR1 reads KGHSH; CDR2 reads LQKENI. CDR3 DNA: TGTGCCAGCTCACCAATGGGGCGGGGGGTGAGCTCCTACGAGCAGTACTTC. This translates into CASSPMGRGVSSYEQYF.

This clonotype was seen ten or more times. The chain combines TRBV12-3 or TRBV12-4 with TRBJ2-7; D gene ambiguous. The CDR3 length is 11 residues. V was trimmed by 6 bases and J by 5 bases, leaving 8 bases between them. CDR3 coding DNA: TGTGCCAGCAGCCCTTTGAACGAGCAGTACTTC. Translation: CASSPLNEQYF.

This clonotype was counted ten times or more. The V gene is TRBV12-3 or TRBV12-4, the J gene TRBJ2-2; TRBD2 aligns across 8 bases. The V and J ends lost 7 bases and 2 bases, in that order; junction bases with no gene match: 15. CDR3 length equals 18 residues. The CDR3 DNA reads as TGTGCCAGCATCTGGCTCGGGGGGGCTTCACTTAACACCGGGGAGCTGTTTTTT. Residues: CASIWLGGASLNTGELFF.

This clonotype was recorded at least ten times. CDR3 sequence reads: CASSYSSGSSYEQYF. In DNA, the CDR3 is TGTGCCAGCAGTTACTCTAGCGGTAGCTCCTACGAGCAGTACTTC. The J gene is TRBJ2-7, the V gene TRBV6-2 or TRBV6-3, with D possibly TRBD2 on 6 matching bases. CDR3 size: 15 residues. V shed 0 bases and J shed 0 bases, with 9 bases lying between them. Germline V CDR1 and CDR2: MNHEY, SVGEGT.

This clonotype was found many times. The gene calls are TRBV6-4 and TRBJ1-1, with a possible D match to TRBD1 (6 bases). Deletions cut 6 bases from V and 1 base from J, with 9 bases between. There are 13 residues in the CDR3. CDR1 and CDR2 from the germline V gene are MRHNA and SNTAGT. The CDR3 bases are TGTGCCAGCAGAGGACAGCCGAACACTGAAGCTTTCTTT. Encoded protein: CASRGQPNTEAFF.

This clonotype was seen many times. The rearrangement links TRBV12-3 or TRBV12-4 to TRBJ1-2; D unresolved. V gave up 3 bases and J gave up 4 bases, with 15 bases separating them. The CDR3 has 15 amino acids. CDR3 residues: CASSLRLGLSYGYTF. CDR3 nucleotide sequence: TGTGCCAGCAGTTTGAGATTGGGCTTGAGCTATGGCTACACCTTC.

This clonotype was counted ten times or more. The CDR3 reads CASSLLESQPQHF. CDR3 nucleotide sequence: TGTGCCAGCAGCTTATTGGAGAGCCAGCCCCAGCATTTT. The chain couples TRBV7-6 to TRBJ1-5; no definite D call. The CDR3 extends over 13 amino acids. Germline lookup yields CDR1 SGHVS and CDR2 FNYEAQ. Trimming took off 2 bases at V and 7 bases at J, with 9 bases between the two ends.

This clonotype was counted ten times or more. The chain joins TRBV5-1 to TRBJ1-1; no reliable D call. CDR3 size: 13 residues. V was pared by 5 bases and J by 1 base, with 9 bases between. Germline CDR1 is SGHRS and CDR2 is YFSETQ. The CDR3 is CASSREGNTEAFF. The CDR3 DNA reads as TGCGCCAGCAGTCGGGAGGGGAACACTGAAGCTTTCTTT.

This clonotype was seen repeatedly, ten times or more. J is TRBJ1-5 and V is TRBV6-5, with a tentative D call TRBD1 (6 bases). Trimming took off 4 bases at V and 6 bases at J, with 19 bases between the two ends. The CDR3 covers 16 residues. CDR1 and CDR2 from the germline V gene are MNHEY and SVGAGI. CDR3 coding DNA: TGTGCCAGCAGTTCCCATGGGGTCGGGGGCCCTCAGCCCCAGCATTTT. It encodes CASSSHGVGGPQPQHF.

This clonotype was detected only a few times. V is TRBV11-3 and J is TRBJ2-7, with 7 bases lining up with TRBD1. The CDR3 has 13 amino acids. With V trimmed by 5 bases and J by 6 bases, 7 bases remained unmatched. Germline CDR1 and CDR2: SGHNT and YENEEA. DNA of the CDR3: TGTGCCAGCAGCCGGGACAGAGGTGGCGAGCAGTACTTC. Its protein is CASSRDRGGEQYF.

There are many counts of this clonotype. The gene calls are TRBV20-1 and TRBJ2-5; TRBD2 might be the D (7 bases). The ends were cut back, 6 bases at V and 3 bases at J, with 41 bases in the middle. The CDR3 consists of 22 residues. Germline values: CDR1 DFQATT, CDR2 SNEGSKA (reference sequence). DNA of the CDR3: TGCAGTGCCCGGAGCTGGGGGACCCCGGACCAACGAAGGGGGGGCCGTAAAGAGACCCAGTACTTC. It translates to CSARSWGTPDQRRGGRKETQYF.